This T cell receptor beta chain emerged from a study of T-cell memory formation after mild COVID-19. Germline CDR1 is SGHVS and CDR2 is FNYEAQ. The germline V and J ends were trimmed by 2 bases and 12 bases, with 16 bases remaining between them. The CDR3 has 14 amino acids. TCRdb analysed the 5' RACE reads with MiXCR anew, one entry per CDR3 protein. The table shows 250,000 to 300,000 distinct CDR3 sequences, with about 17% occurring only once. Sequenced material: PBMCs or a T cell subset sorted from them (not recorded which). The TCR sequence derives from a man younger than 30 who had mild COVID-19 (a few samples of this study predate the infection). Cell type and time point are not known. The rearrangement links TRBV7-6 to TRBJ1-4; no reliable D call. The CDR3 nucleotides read TGTGCCAGCAGCTTACTGAAAAGGCAAAAGGAACTGTTTTTT. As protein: CASSLLKRQKELFF.